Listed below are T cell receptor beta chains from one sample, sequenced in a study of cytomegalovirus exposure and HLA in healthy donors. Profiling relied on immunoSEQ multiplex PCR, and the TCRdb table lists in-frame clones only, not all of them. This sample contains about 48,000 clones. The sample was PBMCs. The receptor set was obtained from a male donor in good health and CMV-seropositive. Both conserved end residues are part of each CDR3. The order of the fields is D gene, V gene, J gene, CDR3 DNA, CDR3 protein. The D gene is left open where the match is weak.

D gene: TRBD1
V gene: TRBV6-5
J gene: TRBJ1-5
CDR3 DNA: TGTGCCAGCAGGACAGGGAATCAGCCCCAGCATTTT
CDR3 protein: CASRTGNQPQHF

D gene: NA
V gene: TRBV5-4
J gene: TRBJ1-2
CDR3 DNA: TGTGCCAGCAGCCCAGCCCAGGGTGGCTACACCTTC
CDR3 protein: CASSPAQGGYTF

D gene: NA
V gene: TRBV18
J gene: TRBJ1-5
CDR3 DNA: TGTGCCAGCTCACCACCCGGGGGGGGAATCGGCAATCAGCCCCAGCATTTT
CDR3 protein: CASSPPGGGIGNQPQHF

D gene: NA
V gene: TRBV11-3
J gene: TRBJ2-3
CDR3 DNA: TGTGCCAGCAGCTTGCGCGGTGGGCGGGTTAGCACAGATACGCAGTATTTT
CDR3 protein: CASSLRGGRVSTDTQYF

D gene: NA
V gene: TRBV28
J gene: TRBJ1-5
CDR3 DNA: TGTGCCAGCAGTCCAATCGCCCGACAGTTTAGCAATCAGCCCCAGCATTTT
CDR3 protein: CASSPIARQFSNQPQHF

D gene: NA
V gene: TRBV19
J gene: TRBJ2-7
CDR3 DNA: TGTGCCAGTAGTACGGGATCCCCCTACGAGCAGTACTTC
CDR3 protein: CASSTGSPYEQYF

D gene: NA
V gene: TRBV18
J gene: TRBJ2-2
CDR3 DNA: TGTGCCAGCTCCCCTACAATGGGTAGCGTGAACACCGGGGAGCTGTTTTTT
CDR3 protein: CASSPTMGSVNTGELFF

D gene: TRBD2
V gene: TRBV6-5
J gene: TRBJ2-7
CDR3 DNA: TGTGCCAGCAGACCCACTAGCGGGGGGCCGCACGAGCAGTACTTC
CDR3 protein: CASRPTSGGPHEQYF

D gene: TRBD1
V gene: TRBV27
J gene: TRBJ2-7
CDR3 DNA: TGTGCCAGCCAGTCGGACAGGCCGCCCTACGAGCAGTACTTC
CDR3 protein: CASQSDRPPYEQYF

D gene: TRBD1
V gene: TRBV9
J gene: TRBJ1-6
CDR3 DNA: TGTGCCAGCAGCGTAGATCGGACAGGAGTTTCACCCCTCCACTTT
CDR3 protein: CASSVDRTGVSPLHF

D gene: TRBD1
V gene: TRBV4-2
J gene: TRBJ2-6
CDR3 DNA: TGTGCCAGCAGCCAAGGGGACAGGGCGGCCAACGTCCTGACTTTC
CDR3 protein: CASSQGDRAANVLTF

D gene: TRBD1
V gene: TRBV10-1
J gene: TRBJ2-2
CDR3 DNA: TGCGCCAGCACCGGGACAGTCACCGGGGAGCTGTTTTTT
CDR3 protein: CASTGTVTGELFF

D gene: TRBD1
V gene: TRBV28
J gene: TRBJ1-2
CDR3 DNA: TGTGCCAGCAGGCCGACTTCGGGACAGGGAGATGTCCGCTACACCTTC
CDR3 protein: CASRPTSGQGDVRYTF

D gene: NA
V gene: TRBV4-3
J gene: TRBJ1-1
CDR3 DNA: TGCGCCAGCAGCCAAGAATACCCTCCCTACAACACTGAAGCTTTCTTT
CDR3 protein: CASSQEYPPYNTEAFF

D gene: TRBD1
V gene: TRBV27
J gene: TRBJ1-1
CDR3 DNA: TGTGCCAGCAGTTTATCGGGGACAGTGCGTTCTGAAGCTTTCTTT
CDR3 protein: CASSLSGTVRSEAFF

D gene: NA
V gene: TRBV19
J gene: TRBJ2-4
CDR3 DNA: TGTGCCAGTAGTATGGTCCGCGGTACACTAGCCAAAAACATTCAGTACTTC
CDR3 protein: CASSMVRGTLAKNIQYF

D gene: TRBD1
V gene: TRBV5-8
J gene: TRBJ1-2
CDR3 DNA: TGTGCCAGCAGCTTGGTGGGACAGCTCTATGGCTACACCTTC
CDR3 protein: CASSLVGQLYGYTF

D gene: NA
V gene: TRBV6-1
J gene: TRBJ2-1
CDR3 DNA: TGTGCCAGCAGTGAAGGGGCTTCCACCCCACCCAATGAGCAGTTCTTC
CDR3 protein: CASSEGASTPPNEQFF

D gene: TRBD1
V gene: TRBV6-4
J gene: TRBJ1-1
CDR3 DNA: TGTGCCAGCAGTCCCTCAGGGGGGACTGAAGCTTTCTTT
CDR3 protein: CASSPSGGTEAFF

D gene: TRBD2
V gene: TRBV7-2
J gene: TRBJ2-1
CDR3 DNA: TGTGCCAGCAGCCTCAGGACTAGCCGTGAGCAGTTCTTC
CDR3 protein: CASSLRTSREQFF

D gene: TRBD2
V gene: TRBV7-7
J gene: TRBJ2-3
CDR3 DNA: TGTGCCAGCAGCGCGGGACTAGCGGGACCCGATACGCAGTATTTT
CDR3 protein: CASSAGLAGPDTQYF

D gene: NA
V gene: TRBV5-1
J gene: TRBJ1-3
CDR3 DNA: TGCGCCAGCAGCTTGTCTGGGCAAGGAAACACCATATATTTT
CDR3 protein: CASSLSGQGNTIYF

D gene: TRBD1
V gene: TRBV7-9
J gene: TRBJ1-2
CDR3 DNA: TGTGCCAGCAGCTTCGGGACAGGGGACTACTATGGCTACACCTTC
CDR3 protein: CASSFGTGDYYGYTF

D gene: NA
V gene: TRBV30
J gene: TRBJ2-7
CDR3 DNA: TGTGCCTGGAATGGTGGTAGCGGCTACGAGCAGTACTTC
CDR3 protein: CAWNGGSGYEQYF

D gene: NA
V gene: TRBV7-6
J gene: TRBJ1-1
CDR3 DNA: TGTGCCAGCAGCTTAGGGCCTGCATTTGAAGCTTTCTTT
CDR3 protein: CASSLGPAFEAFF

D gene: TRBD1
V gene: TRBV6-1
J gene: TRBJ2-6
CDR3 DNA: TGTGCCAGCAGGACAGGGACTGGGGCCAACGTCCTGACTTTC
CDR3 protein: CASRTGTGANVLTF

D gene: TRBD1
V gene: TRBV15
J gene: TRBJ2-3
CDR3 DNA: TGTGCCACCAGCAGGGAAGGACAGGCCGCAGATACGCAGTATTTT
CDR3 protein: CATSREGQAADTQYF

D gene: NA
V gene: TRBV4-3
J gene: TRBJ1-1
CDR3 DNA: TGCGCCAGCAGCCATCAACAGAGGAACACTGAAGCTTTCTTT
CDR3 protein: CASSHQQRNTEAFF

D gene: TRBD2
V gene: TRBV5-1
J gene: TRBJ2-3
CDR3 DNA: TGCGCCAGCAGCTTGGCCCCAGCGGGGAACACAGATACGCAGTATTTT
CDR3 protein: CASSLAPAGNTDTQYF

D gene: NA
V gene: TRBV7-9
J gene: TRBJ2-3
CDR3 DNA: TGTGCCAGCAGCTTAGGCGCTAGCGCAAGCACAGATACGCAGTATTTT
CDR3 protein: CASSLGASASTDTQYF

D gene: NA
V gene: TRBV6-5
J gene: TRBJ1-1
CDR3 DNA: TGTGCCAGCAGTTGGGAGGTGAACACTGAAGCTTTCTTT
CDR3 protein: CASSWEVNTEAFF

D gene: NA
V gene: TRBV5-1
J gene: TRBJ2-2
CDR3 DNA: TGCGCCAGCACCCCGGACGGGGGGCCCGGGGAGCTGTTTTTT
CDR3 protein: CASTPDGGPGELFF

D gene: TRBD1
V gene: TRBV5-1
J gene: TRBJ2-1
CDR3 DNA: TGCGCCAGCAGCTGGGGGACCCGACAGGGCTTATACAATGAGCAGTTCTTC
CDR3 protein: CASSWGTRQGLYNEQFF

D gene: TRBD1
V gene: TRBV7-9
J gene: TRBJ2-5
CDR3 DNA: TGTGCCAACTCGGACAGGGATAGGGAGACCCAGTACTTC
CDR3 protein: CANSDRDRETQYF

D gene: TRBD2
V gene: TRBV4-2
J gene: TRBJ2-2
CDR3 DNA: TGTGCCAGCAGCCAAGTCTGGCGGGGGGGCCCCGGGGAGCTGTTTTTT
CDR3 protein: CASSQVWRGGPGELFF

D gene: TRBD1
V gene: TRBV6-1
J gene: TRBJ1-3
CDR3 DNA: TGTGCCAGCAGTGACGCCAGGGACAGCTCTGGAAACACCATATATTTT
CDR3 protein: CASSDARDSSGNTIYF

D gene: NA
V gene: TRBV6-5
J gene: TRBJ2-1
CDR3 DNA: TGTGCCAGCAGTTCGACAGGGGAGGGTGATGAGCAGTTCTTC
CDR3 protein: CASSSTGEGDEQFF

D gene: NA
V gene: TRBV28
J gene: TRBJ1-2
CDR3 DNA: TGTGCCTGCGGTTACCCACAGGGCATCTATGGCTACACCTTC
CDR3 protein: CACGYPQGIYGYTF

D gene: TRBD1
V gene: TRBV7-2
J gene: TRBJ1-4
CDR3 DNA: TGTGCCAGCACCCTTCGGGGGACAGGGGAGGAAAAACTGTTTTTT
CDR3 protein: CASTLRGTGEEKLFF

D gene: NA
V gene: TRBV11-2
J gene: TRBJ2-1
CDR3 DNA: TGTGCCAGCAGCAGAGGACTAATCGATGAGCAGTTCTTC
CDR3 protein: CASSRGLIDEQFF

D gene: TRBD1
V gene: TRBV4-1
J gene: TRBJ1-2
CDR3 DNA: TGCGCCAGCAGCCAACTGACAGGCCTCAGGGGGGGCTACACCTTC
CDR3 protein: CASSQLTGLRGGYTF

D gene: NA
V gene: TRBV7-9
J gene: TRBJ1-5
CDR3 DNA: TGTGCCAGCCGGGCGGGGGAAAGTGGCAATCAGCCCCAGCATTTT
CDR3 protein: CASRAGESGNQPQHF

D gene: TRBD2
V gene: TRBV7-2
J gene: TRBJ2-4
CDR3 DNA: TGTGCCAGCAGTCCTAGCGGGGGGGGAGACATTCAGTACTTC
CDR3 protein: CASSPSGGGDIQYF

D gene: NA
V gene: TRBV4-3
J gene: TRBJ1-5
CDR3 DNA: TGCGCCAGCAGCCAAGCTTACGAGGTGAATCAGCCCCAGCATTTT
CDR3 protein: CASSQAYEVNQPQHF

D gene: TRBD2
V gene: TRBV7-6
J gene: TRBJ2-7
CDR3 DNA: TGTGCCAGCAGCTTGGGGGGGGGCGAGCAGTACTTC
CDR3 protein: CASSLGGGEQYF